One sample yielded the 14 T cell receptor beta chains listed below, sequenced in a study of T-cell memory formation after mild COVID-19. MiXCR, applied by TCRdb to the 5' RACE reads, yields one record per CDR3 protein. The sample holds approximately 480,000 distinct CDR3 sequences, 15% to 20% seen once. Sequences were obtained from PBMCs or a T cell subset sorted from them (not recorded which). The receptors originated from an adult woman who had mild COVID-19 (a few samples of this study predate the infection). Cell type and time point are not known.

V is TRBV7-8 and J is TRBJ2-1, with D possibly matching TRBD2 (6 bases). Trimming stripped 1 base from V and 7 bases from J, with 11 bases between. The CDR3 has 14 amino acids. From germline, CDR1 is SGHVS and CDR2 FQNEAQ. Here the CDR3 reads CASSLEGTRNEQFF. In nucleotides, the CDR3 is TGTGCCAGCAGCTTAGAGGGGACTCGTAATGAGCAGTTCTTC.

V usage is TRBV7-2 and J usage is TRBJ2-5, with D tentatively TRBD2 (7 bases). With 7 bases removed from V and 5 bases from J, the gap between germline ends came to 14 bases. Looked up from germline, CDR1 is SGHTA and CDR2 is FQGNSA. The CDR3 runs to 13 residues. DNA of the CDR3: TGTGCCAGCACCCCGGGGGGCCGGGAGACCCAGTACTTC. Residues: CASTPGGRETQYF.

The genes are TRBV20-1 and TRBJ2-3; the match to TRBD2 covers 8 bases. CDR3 length: 14 residues. J lost 2 bases, V lost 4 bases, and 5 bases had no gene match. CDR1 and CDR2 (germline): DFQATT, SNEGSKA (reference sequence). This CDR3 is CSANSGVYTDTQYF. CDR3 nucleotides: TGCAGTGCTAATAGCGGGGTATACACAGATACGCAGTATTTT.

A few counts support this clonotype. The chain is built from TRBV20-1 and TRBJ2-7, with 10 positions matching TRBD2. The V and J ends lost 3 bases and 5 bases, in that order; junction bases with no gene match: 10. Germline V gene data show CDR1 as DFQATT and CDR2 as SNEGSKA (reference sequence). This CDR3 is built from 15 residues. The CDR3 coding sequence is TGCAGTGCTAGTAAAGTCCTAGCGGGAGTCGACGAGCAGTACTTC. Protein product: CSASKVLAGVDEQYF.

This sequence joins TRBV20-1 and TRBJ1-2; D remains ambiguous. The germline V gene has CDR1 DFQATT and CDR2 SNEGSKA (reference sequence). The V end was cut by 0 bases, the J end by 0 bases, with 8 bases between. This CDR3 is 14 amino acids long. CDR3 in DNA: TGCAGTGCTAGAGATCGATCCACTAACTATGGCTACACCTTC. This sequence encodes CSARDRSTNYGYTF.

J is TRBJ1-5 and V is TRBV10-3; the D is unclear. The V end was cut by 6 bases, the J end by 5 bases, with 11 bases between. Germline CDR1 reads ENHRY; CDR2 reads SYGVKD. This CDR3 spans 13 amino acids. The DNA for the CDR3 is TGTGCCATCAGCCCGGCAGAAGATCAGCCCCAGCATTTT. This gives the protein CAISPAEDQPQHF.

The genes are TRBV7-9 and TRBJ2-2; D perhaps matches TRBD1 (5 bases). The CDR3 length is 14 residues. CDR1 and CDR2 from the germline V gene are SEHNR and FQNEAQ (reference sequence). Trimming took off 8 bases at V and 0 bases at J, with 10 bases between the two ends. In DNA form, the CDR3 reads TGTGCCAGCGGCCGGACAACGAACACCGGGGAGCTGTTTTTT. Its translation is CASGRTTNTGELFF.

This chain links TRBV7-2 with TRBJ1-3; 9 bases match TRBD1. V dropped 5 bases and J dropped 4; count of bases not matched to a gene: 6. The V gene's germline CDR1 is SGHTA and CDR2 FQGNSA. This CDR3 is 15 amino acids long. The CDR3 sequence is CASSPQGARGNTIYF. The CDR3 nucleotides read TGTGCCAGCAGCCCACAGGGGGCGCGCGGAAACACCATATATTTT.

The V gene is TRBV5-1, the J gene TRBJ2-1; 8 nucleotides line up with TRBD2. From germline, CDR1 is SGHRS and CDR2 YFSETQ. The CDR3 is made up of 16 amino acids. After removal of 4 bases from V and 0 bases from J, the junction contained 6 bases not matched to a gene. The CDR3 reads CASSPSGSYSYNEQFF. The CDR3 DNA reads TGCGCCAGCAGCCCCAGCGGGAGTTACTCCTACAATGAGCAGTTCTTC.

This clonotype was counted ten times or more. This rearrangement joins TRBV12-3 or TRBV12-4 to TRBJ2-2, with D possibly TRBD2 on 5 matching bases. V lost 3 bases, J lost 7 bases, and 24 bases lay in between. This CDR3 region has 18 residues. The CDR3 reads CASSFFEGLGSNGGELFF. CDR3 in DNA: TGTGCCAGCAGTTTTTTTGAGGGCTTGGGCTCTAACGGCGGGGAGCTGTTTTTT.

This clonotype was recorded a few times. CDR3 in DNA: TGCAGTGCTCTGACAGGGGCAAAGGGCTACACCTTC. Protein: CSALTGAKGYTF. The chain employs TRBV20-1 and TRBJ1-2, with TRBD1 matching over 8 bases. The CDR3 is 12 residues long. Germline-derived CDR1 and CDR2 are DFQATT and SNEGSKA (reference sequence). The V gene end was trimmed by 5 bases and the J gene end by 8 bases; junction bases not matched to a gene: 7.

This clonotype was counted a few times. This chain joins TRBV9 and TRBJ2-5, with D perhaps TRBD2 (5 bases). The CDR3 is 14 amino acids. The germline V and J ends were trimmed by 2 bases and 4 bases, with 12 bases remaining between them. Germline CDR1 and CDR2: SGDLS and YYNGEE. The CDR3 region has the DNA TGTGCCAGCAGCGTTTCCGGAGGCGGAGAGACCCAGTACTTC. This sequence encodes CASSVSGGGETQYF.

J is TRBJ1-2 and V is TRBV3-1; possibly TRBD1 for D (5 bases). V lost 4 bases and J 4 bases, leaving 16 bases between the germline ends. Germline CDR1 and CDR2: LGHDT and YNNKEL (reference sequence). The CDR3 has 15 amino acids. CDR3 nucleotides: TGTGCCAGCAGCCCGGGACCGCGATACACCTATGGCTACACCTTC. It specifies CASSPGPRYTYGYTF.

In its sample, this clonotype was seen a few times. The rearrangement uses TRBV9 and TRBJ1-2; D unresolved. V shed 3 bases and J shed 5 bases, with 5 bases lying between them. The CDR3 is 11 residues long. Looked up from germline, CDR1 is SGDLS and CDR2 is YYNGEE. As DNA, the CDR3 is TGTGCCAGCAGCGGGATTTATGGCTACACCTTC. Translating it yields CASSGIYGYTF.